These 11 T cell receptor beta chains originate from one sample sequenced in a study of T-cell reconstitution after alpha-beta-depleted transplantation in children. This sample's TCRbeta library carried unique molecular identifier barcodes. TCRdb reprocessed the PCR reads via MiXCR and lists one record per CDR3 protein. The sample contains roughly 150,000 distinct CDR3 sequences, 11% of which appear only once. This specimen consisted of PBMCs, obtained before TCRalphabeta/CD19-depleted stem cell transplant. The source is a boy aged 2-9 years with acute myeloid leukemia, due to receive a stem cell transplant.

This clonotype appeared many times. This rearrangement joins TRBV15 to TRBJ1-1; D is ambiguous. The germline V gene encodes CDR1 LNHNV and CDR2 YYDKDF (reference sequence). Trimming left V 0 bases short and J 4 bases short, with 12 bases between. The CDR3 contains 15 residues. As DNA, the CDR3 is TGTGCCACCAGCAGAGATCCCGGGGTCCGCACTGAAGCTTTCTTT. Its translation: CATSRDPGVRTEAFF. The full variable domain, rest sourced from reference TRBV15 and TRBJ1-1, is DAMVIQNPRYQVTQFGKPVTLSCSQTLNHNVMYWYQQKSSQAPKLLFHYYDKDFNNEADTPDNFQSRRPNTSFCFLDIRSPGLGDTAMYLCATSRDPGVRTEAFFGQGTRLTVV.

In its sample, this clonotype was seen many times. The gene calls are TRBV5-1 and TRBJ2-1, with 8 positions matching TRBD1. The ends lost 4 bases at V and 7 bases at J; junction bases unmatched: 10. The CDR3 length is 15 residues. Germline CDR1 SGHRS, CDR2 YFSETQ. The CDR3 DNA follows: TGCGCCAGCAGCGCGCAGGGGGCATCGGGGAATGAGCAGTTCTTC. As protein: CASSAQGASGNEQFF.

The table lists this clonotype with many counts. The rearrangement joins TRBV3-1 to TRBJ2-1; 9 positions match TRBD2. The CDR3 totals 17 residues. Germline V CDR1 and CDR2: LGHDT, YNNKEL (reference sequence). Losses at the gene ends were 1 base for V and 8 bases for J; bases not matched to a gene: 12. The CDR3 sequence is CASSQAALIAGAYEQFF. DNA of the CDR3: TGTGCCAGCAGCCAAGCGGCGTTAATAGCGGGAGCCTATGAGCAGTTCTTC.

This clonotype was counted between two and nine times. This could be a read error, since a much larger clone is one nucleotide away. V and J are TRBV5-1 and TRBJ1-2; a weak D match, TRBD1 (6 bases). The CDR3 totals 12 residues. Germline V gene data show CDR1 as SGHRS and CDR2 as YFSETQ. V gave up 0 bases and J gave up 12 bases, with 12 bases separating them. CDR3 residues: CASSLAGVHDTF. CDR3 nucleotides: TGCGCCAGCAGCTTGGCAGGGGTTCACGACACCTTC.

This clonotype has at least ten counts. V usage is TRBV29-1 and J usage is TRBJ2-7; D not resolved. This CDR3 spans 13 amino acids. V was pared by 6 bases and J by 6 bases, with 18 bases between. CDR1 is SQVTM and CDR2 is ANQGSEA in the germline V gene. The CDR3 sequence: CSVTGPSSGEQYF. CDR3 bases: TGCAGCGTGACCGGCCCTAGTTCCGGCGAGCAGTACTTC.

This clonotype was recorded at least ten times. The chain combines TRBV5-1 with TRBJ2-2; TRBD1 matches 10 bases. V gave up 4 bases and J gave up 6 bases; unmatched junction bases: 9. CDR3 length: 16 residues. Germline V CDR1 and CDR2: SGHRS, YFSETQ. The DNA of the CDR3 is TGCGCCAGCAGCCACAAGACGGGACAGGGGTCCGGGGAGCTGTTTTTT. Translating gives CASSHKTGQGSGELFF.

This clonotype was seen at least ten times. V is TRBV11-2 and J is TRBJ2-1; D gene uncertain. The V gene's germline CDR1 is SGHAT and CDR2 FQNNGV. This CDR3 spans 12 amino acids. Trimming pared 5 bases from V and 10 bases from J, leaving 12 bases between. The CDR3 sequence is CASSTHDGEQFF. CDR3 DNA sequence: TGTGCCAGCAGCACCCACGACGGGGAGCAGTTCTTC.

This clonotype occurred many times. The CDR3 sequence is CASSPDYRGYNEQFF. The CDR3 DNA reads TGTGCCAGCAGTCCTGACTATAGGGGATACAATGAGCAGTTCTTC. J is TRBJ2-1 and V is TRBV12-3 or TRBV12-4; D is tentatively TRBD1 or TRBD2 (5 bases each). This CDR3 contains 15 residues. The V end was cut by 5 bases, the J end by 4 bases, with 15 bases between.

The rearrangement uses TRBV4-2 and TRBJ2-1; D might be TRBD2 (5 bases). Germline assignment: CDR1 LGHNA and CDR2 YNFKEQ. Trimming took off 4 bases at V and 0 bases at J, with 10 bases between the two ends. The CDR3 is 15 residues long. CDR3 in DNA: TGTGCCAGCAGCCGCGACTACCTCTCCTACAATGAGCAGTTCTTC. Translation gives CASSRDYLSYNEQFF.

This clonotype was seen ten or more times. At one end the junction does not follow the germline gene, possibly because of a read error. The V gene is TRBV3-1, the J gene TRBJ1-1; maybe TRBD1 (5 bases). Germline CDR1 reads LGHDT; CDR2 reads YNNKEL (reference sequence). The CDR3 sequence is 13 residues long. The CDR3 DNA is TGTGCCAGCAGCCAAGGGGGGACCACTGAAGTTTTCTTT. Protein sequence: CASSQGGTTEVFF. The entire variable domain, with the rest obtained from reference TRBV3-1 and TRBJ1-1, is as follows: DTAVSQTPKYLVTQMGNDKSIKCEQNLGHDTMYWYKQDSKKFLKIMFSYNNKELIINETVPNRFSPKSPDKAHLNLHINSLELGDSAVYFCASSQGGTTEVFFGQGTRLTVV.

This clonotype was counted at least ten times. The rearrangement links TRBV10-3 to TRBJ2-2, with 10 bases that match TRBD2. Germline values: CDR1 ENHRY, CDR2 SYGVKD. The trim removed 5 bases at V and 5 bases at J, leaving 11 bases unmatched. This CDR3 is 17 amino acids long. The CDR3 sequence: CAISTPEREGLTGELFF. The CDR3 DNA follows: TGTGCCATCAGTACTCCCGAGCGGGAGGGCCTTACCGGGGAGCTGTTTTTT.